This TCR beta chain originates from a study of CD8 T cells in Susac syndrome. Study results and caveats: That the number of individuals in its TCR sequencing and HLA analysis was relatively small was acknowledged by the study.

Sequencing of TCR beta covered CD8+ and CD4+ T cells obtained from blood. RNA, at about 0.45 to 1 ug, was reverse transcribed with random hexamers. Across 54 Vbeta and 13 Jbeta, TCR beta CDR3 was amplified with immunoSEQ multiplex PCR. TCRdb used MiXCR to reprocess the immunoSEQ multiplex PCR reads, holding one entry per CDR3 protein. The table lists some 300,000 distinct CDR3 sequences, 89% of them singletons, with around 0.2% in the top ten. On this clonotype itself: The antigen is undetermined.

CDR3 length: 16 residues. Trimming removed 5 bases at V and 3 bases at J, with 20 bases between. CDR1 is MNHNY and CDR2 is SVGAGI in the germline V gene (reference sequence). The V call is TRBV6-6, the J call TRBJ2-7, with a weak D call TRBD2 (6 bases). Sequencing was carried out using CD8+ T cells from PBMCs. The sequence came from a human donor with multiple sclerosis. The CDR3 region is CASSPNSGGVSYEQYF. The CDR3 region has the DNA TGTGCCAGCAGTCCTAATAGCGGTGGGGTTAGCTACGAGCAGTACTTC.